These T cell receptor beta chains were read from a single sample in a study of cytomegalovirus exposure and HLA in healthy donors. Profiled with immunoSEQ multiplex PCR; TCRdb holds only in-frame clones, not every one. The table shows about 180,000 clones, with 80% occurring only once. Source material: PBMCs. These receptor sequences come from a young woman in good health and CMV-seronegative. Each CDR3 is given with its conserved first and last residue. D genes are given only for firm matches. Rows may omit the clone size; those that give it use once, few, many or a size class.

J: TRBJ1-1
size: .
V: TRBV19
D: TRBD1
DNA: TGTGCCAGTACCCCACGGACAGGGGGCGGTACTGAAGCTTTCTTT
CDR3: CASTPRTGGGTEAFF

J: TRBJ1-6
size: .
V: TRBV6-5
D: .
DNA: TGTGCCAGCAGTTCGGCAGGGCTTCCCCTCCACTTT
CDR3: CASSSAGLPLHF

J: TRBJ2-7
size: .
V: TRBV7-8
D: TRBD1
DNA: TGTGCCAGCAGCTTACGACAGGGGATCTACGAGCAGTACTTC
CDR3: CASSLRQGIYEQYF

J: TRBJ1-1
size: few
V: TRBV9
D: .
DNA: TGTGCCAGCAGCGTTGACGGACAGACGAACACTGAAGCTTTCTTT
CDR3: CASSVDGQTNTEAFF

J: TRBJ1-2
size: .
V: TRBV27
D: TRBD1
DNA: TGTGCCAGCAGTCAGTACAGGGGGCGGAAGTATGGCTACACCTTC
CDR3: CASSQYRGRKYGYTF

J: TRBJ2-7
size: .
V: TRBV11-2
D: TRBD1
DNA: TGTGCCAGCAGCTTTGGGACAGGGCCCTCCTACGAGCAGTACTTC
CDR3: CASSFGTGPSYEQYF

J: TRBJ2-2
size: .
V: TRBV5-4
D: TRBD2
DNA: TGTGCCAGCAGCTTGGCCCGGGGGGGGGCGAACACCGGGGAGCTGTTTTTT
CDR3: CASSLARGGANTGELFF

J: TRBJ1-1
size: .
V: TRBV15
D: .
DNA: TGTGCCACCGGTTCGGCGGATAATATAAAGACTGAAGCTTTCTTT
CDR3: CATGSADNIKTEAFF

J: TRBJ2-7
size: once
V: TRBV19
D: TRBD2
DNA: TGTGCCAGTAGTATTCAGGCGGGGACTATCTCCTACGAGCAGTACTTC
CDR3: CASSIQAGTISYEQYF

J: TRBJ2-1
size: .
V: TRBV2
D: .
DNA: TGTGCCAGCAGCCCCGGACGGGGAACCTACAATGAGCAGTTCTTC
CDR3: CASSPGRGTYNEQFF

J: TRBJ2-3
size: .
V: TRBV5-1
D: .
DNA: TGCGCCAGCAGCCTTCCCATTCGACTAGAAGCCACAGATACGCAGTATTTT
CDR3: CASSLPIRLEATDTQYF

J: TRBJ1-1
size: .
V: TRBV5-1
D: TRBD1
DNA: TGCGCCAGCAGCGGGGGGACAGGGTCAAACACTGAAGCTTTCTTT
CDR3: CASSGGTGSNTEAFF

J: TRBJ2-5
size: .
V: TRBV19
D: .
DNA: TGTGCCAGTAGTATGAGGGAATATCGGGACACTGCCCAAGAGACCCAGTACTTC
CDR3: CASSMREYRDTAQETQYF

J: TRBJ2-4
size: .
V: TRBV9
D: .
DNA: TGTGCCAGCAGCGTAGAGGTTCGCAATCCGGGAAACATTCAGTACTTC
CDR3: CASSVEVRNPGNIQYF

J: TRBJ2-2
size: .
V: TRBV5-1
D: .
DNA: TGCGCCAGCAGCCCGGGTCCTTTTACCGGGGAGCTGTTTTTT
CDR3: CASSPGPFTGELFF

J: TRBJ2-5
size: .
V: TRBV7-3
D: .
DNA: TGTGCCAGCAGCTTAGGTTCTAACAGAGAGACCCAGTACTTC
CDR3: CASSLGSNRETQYF

J: TRBJ1-2
size: .
V: TRBV9
D: TRBD1
DNA: TGTGCCAGCAGCTCATCCCGGGACAGACTATACTATGGCTACACCTTC
CDR3: CASSSSRDRLYYGYTF

J: TRBJ2-2
size: .
V: TRBV2
D: .
DNA: TGTGCCAGCACCCGTGGTCCGGGGGACCTCGGGGAGCTGTTTTTT
CDR3: CASTRGPGDLGELFF

J: TRBJ2-7
size: .
V: TRBV10-3
D: TRBD1
DNA: TGTGCCATCAGTGAGGGACAGGGAACTCGGGACCCCTCCTACGAGCAGTACTTC
CDR3: CAISEGQGTRDPSYEQYF

J: TRBJ2-7
size: .
V: TRBV7-2
D: .
DNA: TGTGCCAGCAGCCCCCGGGGGGCCGGGGGCGAGCAGTACTTC
CDR3: CASSPRGAGGEQYF

J: TRBJ1-1
size: few
V: TRBV15
D: .
DNA: TGTGCCACCAGCAGAGATGCGGGGTCCTCTGAAGCTTTCTTT
CDR3: CATSRDAGSSEAFF

J: TRBJ2-3
size: .
V: TRBV29-1
D: TRBD2
DNA: TGCAGCGTTGATCCAGGGGTTGTTATGACTAGCGGCACAGATACGCAGTATTTT
CDR3: CSVDPGVVMTSGTDTQYF

J: TRBJ2-3
size: .
V: TRBV7-9
D: .
DNA: TGTGCCAGCAGCTTAGGGGACAAGCGCACAGATACGCAGTATTTT
CDR3: CASSLGDKRTDTQYF

J: TRBJ2-2
size: .
V: TRBV2
D: .
DNA: TGTGCCAGTAAGGTGGGGGGGCCCGTCGGGGAGCTGTTTTTT
CDR3: CASKVGGPVGELFF

J: TRBJ1-2
size: .
V: TRBV27
D: TRBD1
DNA: TGTGCCAGCAGTCCACCTCCCGGGACAGGGAATAATGGCTACACCTTC
CDR3: CASSPPPGTGNNGYTF

J: TRBJ2-2
size: few
V: TRBV27
D: .
DNA: TGTGCCAGCAGTTTCGGGATGACAAGCCCCGGGGAGCTGTTTTTT
CDR3: CASSFGMTSPGELFF

J: TRBJ1-2
size: .
V: TRBV18
D: TRBD1
DNA: TGTGCCAGCTCACCACCCCAACAGGGGTACTATGGCTACACCTTC
CDR3: CASSPPQQGYYGYTF

J: TRBJ2-7
size: .
V: TRBV7-8
D: .
DNA: TGTGCCAGCAGCTTAGTAAGTTTATGGACAGCCAGCTCCTACGAGCAGTACTTC
CDR3: CASSLVSLWTASSYEQYF

J: TRBJ2-7
size: .
V: TRBV7-2
D: .
DNA: TGTGCCAGCAGCTTAGCGCGGGCCTCCTACGAGCAGTACTTC
CDR3: CASSLARASYEQYF

J: TRBJ2-7
size: .
V: TRBV6-1
D: TRBD1
DNA: TGTGCCAGCAGTGGGTTATGGACAGGCAAGTCCTACGAGCAGTACTTC
CDR3: CASSGLWTGKSYEQYF

J: TRBJ1-5
size: .
V: TRBV21-1
D: .
DNA: TGTGCCAGCAGCAAAAAAGCGGTCCGGGAGCAAATTATTGGGCCCCAGCATTTT
CDR3: CASSKKAVREQIIGPQHF

J: TRBJ1-6
size: .
V: TRBV5-6
D: TRBD1
DNA: TGTGCCAGCAGCTTGGCCCGAGGACAGGGGAATTCACCCCTCCACTTT
CDR3: CASSLARGQGNSPLHF

J: TRBJ2-1
size: .
V: TRBV5-1
D: .
DNA: TGCGCCAGCAGCTTGGCCTGGCTAGCTGGCTCCTACAATGAGCAGTTCTTC
CDR3: CASSLAWLAGSYNEQFF

J: TRBJ2-7
size: .
V: TRBV2
D: .
DNA: TGTGCCAGCAGTGAAGCGCAGGGGTGGGGGTACGAGCAGTACTTC
CDR3: CASSEAQGWGYEQYF

J: TRBJ2-5
size: .
V: TRBV10-1
D: TRBD2
DNA: TGCGCCAGCAGTGAAGGGCGGGGGGGGTCGGAGACCCAGTACTTC
CDR3: CASSEGRGGSETQYF

J: TRBJ1-2
size: .
V: TRBV5-6
D: .
DNA: TGTGCCAGTGTGACAGGAGGCCTAACCCTTAACACCTTC
CDR3: CASVTGGLTLNTF

J: TRBJ2-3
size: few
V: TRBV7-2
D: .
DNA: TGTGCCAGCAGCTTACGTCCCGATACGCAGTATTTT
CDR3: CASSLRPDTQYF

J: TRBJ2-6
size: few
V: TRBV5-1
D: TRBD1
DNA: TGCGCCAGCAGCTTAACCGGGACAGGGGCTGGGGCCAACGTCCTGACTTTC
CDR3: CASSLTGTGAGANVLTF

J: TRBJ2-7
size: .
V: TRBV21-1
D: .
DNA: TGTGCCAGCAGCAAAGAGGAAAGCGGGGGACCCTCCTACGAGCAGTACTTC
CDR3: CASSKEESGGPSYEQYF

J: TRBJ1-4
size: .
V: TRBV2
D: TRBD1
DNA: TGTGCCAGCGCCCGGGACAGGAATGAAAAACTGTTTTTT
CDR3: CASARDRNEKLFF

J: TRBJ1-1
size: .
V: TRBV30
D: TRBD1
DNA: TGTGCCTGGAGTGGCCAGGGGGGCACTGAAGCTTTCTTT
CDR3: CAWSGQGGTEAFF

J: TRBJ2-7
size: .
V: TRBV6-5
D: TRBD1
DNA: TGTGCCAGCAGTCGCGGACAGGTCTACGAGCAGTACTTC
CDR3: CASSRGQVYEQYF

J: TRBJ1-2
size: few
V: TRBV5-4
D: TRBD1
DNA: TGTGCCAGCAGCGTGGGCGGGACAGGGGATCTCTCTGGCTACACCTTC
CDR3: CASSVGGTGDLSGYTF

J: TRBJ2-1
size: .
V: TRBV27
D: TRBD1
DNA: TGTGCCAGCAGTTTATTAAGGACAGGGGAATTGGGCAATGAGCAGTTCTTC
CDR3: CASSLLRTGELGNEQFF

J: TRBJ2-7
size: .
V: TRBV5-6
D: TRBD2
DNA: TGTGCCAGCAGCCGACTTACTAGCGGGGGGCAGGACGAGCAGTACTTC
CDR3: CASSRLTSGGQDEQYF

J: TRBJ1-2
size: few
V: TRBV4-1
D: .
DNA: TGCGCCAGCAGCCAAGCCCTCTTGCAGAAGTACACCTTC
CDR3: CASSQALLQKYTF

J: TRBJ2-7
size: once
V: TRBV6-5
D: .
DNA: TGTGCCAGCAGGGGAACAGGAGGGCGCTCCTACGAGCAGTACTTC
CDR3: CASRGTGGRSYEQYF

J: TRBJ2-7
size: .
V: TRBV7-9
D: .
DNA: TGTGCCAGCAGCTTAGCCGCTACGGCGGGAATCTACGAGCAGTACTTC
CDR3: CASSLAATAGIYEQYF

J: TRBJ1-4
size: once
V: TRBV15
D: .
DNA: TGTGCCACCAGCAGAGGTCTACAGGACCCTAATGAAAAACTGTTTTTT
CDR3: CATSRGLQDPNEKLFF

J: TRBJ1-5
size: .
V: TRBV6-5
D: TRBD1
DNA: TGTGCCAGCAGTCTAGACAGGGGCGCCGGTCAGCCCCAGCATTTT
CDR3: CASSLDRGAGQPQHF

J: TRBJ2-7
size: .
V: TRBV15
D: .
DNA: TGTGCCATAGGACAGATAAACTCCTACGAGCAGTACTTC
CDR3: CAIGQINSYEQYF

J: TRBJ2-3
size: .
V: TRBV5-4
D: TRBD1
DNA: TGTGCCAGCAGTCTTACAACAGGGGGCAACACAGATACGCAGTATTTT
CDR3: CASSLTTGGNTDTQYF

J: TRBJ2-7
size: .
V: TRBV5-6
D: .
DNA: TGTGCCAGCAGCTCTTTGTCCTACGAGCAGTACTTC
CDR3: CASSSLSYEQYF

J: TRBJ2-1
size: .
V: TRBV5-8
D: TRBD2
DNA: TGTGCCAGCAGCTTGGCCGTCGGACTAGCGGGTGAGCAGTTCTTC
CDR3: CASSLAVGLAGEQFF

J: TRBJ2-7
size: .
V: TRBV15
D: .
DNA: TGTGCCACCAGCAAGCGGCAGCGGGACGAGCAGTACTTC
CDR3: CATSKRQRDEQYF

J: TRBJ2-2
size: .
V: TRBV7-9
D: TRBD1
DNA: TGTGCCAGCAGCCCACCGGGACAGGCGACCGGGGAGCTGTTTTTT
CDR3: CASSPPGQATGELFF

J: TRBJ2-7
size: .
V: TRBV7-2
D: .
DNA: TGTGCCAGCAGCTTAGGAGGAGGGGGCGGAAACTACGAGCAGTACTTC
CDR3: CASSLGGGGGNYEQYF